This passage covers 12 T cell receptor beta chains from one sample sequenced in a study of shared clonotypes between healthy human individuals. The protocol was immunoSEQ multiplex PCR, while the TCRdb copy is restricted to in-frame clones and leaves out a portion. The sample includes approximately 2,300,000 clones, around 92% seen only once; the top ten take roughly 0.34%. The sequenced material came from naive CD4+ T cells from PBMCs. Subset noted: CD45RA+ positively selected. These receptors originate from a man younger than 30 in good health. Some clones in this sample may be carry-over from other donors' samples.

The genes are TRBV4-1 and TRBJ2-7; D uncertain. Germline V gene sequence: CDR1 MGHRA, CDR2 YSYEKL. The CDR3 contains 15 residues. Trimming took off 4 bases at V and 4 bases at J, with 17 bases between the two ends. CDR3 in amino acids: CASSLSRLVGYEQYF. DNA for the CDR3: TGCGCCAGCAGCCTAAGCAGGCTGGTGGGGTACGAGCAGTACTTC.

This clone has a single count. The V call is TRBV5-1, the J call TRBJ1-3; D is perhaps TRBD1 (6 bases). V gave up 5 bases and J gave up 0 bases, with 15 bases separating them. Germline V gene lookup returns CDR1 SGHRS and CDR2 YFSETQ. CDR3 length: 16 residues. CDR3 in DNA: TGCGCCAGCAGTTATGACAGGCCCAGCTCTGGAAACACCATATATTTT. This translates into CASSYDRPSSGNTIYF.

In nucleotides, the CDR3 is TGTGCCAGTCACCCTTGGGGGACACGGAACACTGAAGCTTTCTTT. Its protein is CASHPWGTRNTEAFF. V gene TRBV28 combines with J gene TRBJ1-1, with TRBD1 as a possible D gene (6 bases). This CDR3 has 15 amino acids. Germline assignment: CDR1 MDHEN and CDR2 SYDVKM. Trimming stripped 9 bases from V and 1 base from J, with 18 bases between.

The CDR3 DNA reads TGCAGCGTCGAAAGGGGGAACGAGCAGTACTTC. Amino acids: CSVERGNEQYF. The rearrangement joins TRBV29-1 to TRBJ2-7; D is possibly TRBD1 (6 bases). Germline CDR1 and CDR2: SQVTM and ANQGSEA. This CDR3 has 11 residues. The ends were cut back, 6 bases at V and 5 bases at J, with 11 bases in the middle.

CDR3 nucleotide sequence: TGTGCCAGCAGCGTAGATCAGATGGAGACCCAGTACTTC. Amino acid sequence: CASSVDQMETQYF. This chain joins TRBV9 and TRBJ2-5; no clear D. V lost 0 bases and J 5 bases, leaving 8 bases between the germline ends. The length of the CDR3 is 13 residues. Germline-derived CDR1 and CDR2 are SGDLS and YYNGEE.

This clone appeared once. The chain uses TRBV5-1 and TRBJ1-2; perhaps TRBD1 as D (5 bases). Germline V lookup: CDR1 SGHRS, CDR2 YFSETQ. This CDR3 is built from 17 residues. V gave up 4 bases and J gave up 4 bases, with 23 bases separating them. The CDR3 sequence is CASSLKGTEPLAYGYTF. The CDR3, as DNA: TGCGCCAGCAGCCTAAAGGGGACTGAACCTTTGGCCTATGGCTACACCTTC.

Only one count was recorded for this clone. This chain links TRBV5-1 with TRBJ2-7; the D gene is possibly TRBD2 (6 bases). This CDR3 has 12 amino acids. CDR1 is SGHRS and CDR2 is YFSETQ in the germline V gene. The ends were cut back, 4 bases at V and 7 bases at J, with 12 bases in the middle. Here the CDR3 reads CASSPGGGEQYF. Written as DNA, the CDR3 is TGCGCCAGCAGCCCAGGTGGGGGGGAGCAGTACTTC.

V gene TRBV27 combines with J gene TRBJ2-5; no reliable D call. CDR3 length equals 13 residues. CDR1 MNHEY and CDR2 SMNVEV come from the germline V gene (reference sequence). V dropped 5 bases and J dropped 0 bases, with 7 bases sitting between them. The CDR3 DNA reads TGTGCCAGCAGTCGCCCTTACCAAGAGACCCAGTACTTC. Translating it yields CASSRPYQETQYF.

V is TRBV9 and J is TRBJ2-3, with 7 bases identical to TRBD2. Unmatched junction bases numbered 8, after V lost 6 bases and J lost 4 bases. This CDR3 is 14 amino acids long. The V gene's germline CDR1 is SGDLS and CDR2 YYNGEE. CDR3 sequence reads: CASTVTSSSDTQYF. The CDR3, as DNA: TGTGCCAGCACCGTGACTAGCAGTTCAGATACGCAGTATTTT.

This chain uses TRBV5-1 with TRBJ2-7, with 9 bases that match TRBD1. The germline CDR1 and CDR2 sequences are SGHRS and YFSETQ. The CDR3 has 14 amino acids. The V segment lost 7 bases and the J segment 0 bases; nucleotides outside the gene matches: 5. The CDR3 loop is CASGGQGRSYEQYF. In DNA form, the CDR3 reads TGCGCCAGCGGGGGACAGGGTCGCTCCTACGAGCAGTACTTC. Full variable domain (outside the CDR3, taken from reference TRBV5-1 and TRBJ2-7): KAGVTQTPRYLIKTRGQQVTLSCSPISGHRSVSWYQQTPGQGLQFLFEYFSETQRNKGNFPGRFSGRQFSNSRSEMNVSTLELGDSALYLCASGGQGRSYEQYFGPGTRLTVT.

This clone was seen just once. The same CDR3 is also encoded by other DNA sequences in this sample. The CDR3 coding sequence is TGTGCCAGCAGCTCCAGAGCTGGGGAGCTGTTTTTT. Amino acid sequence: CASSSRAGELFF. The V gene is TRBV7-3, the J gene TRBJ2-2; D not resolved. This CDR3 is built from 12 residues. The germline V and J ends were trimmed by 4 bases and 8 bases, with 8 bases remaining between them. The germline gives CDR1 SGHTA, CDR2 FQGTGA.

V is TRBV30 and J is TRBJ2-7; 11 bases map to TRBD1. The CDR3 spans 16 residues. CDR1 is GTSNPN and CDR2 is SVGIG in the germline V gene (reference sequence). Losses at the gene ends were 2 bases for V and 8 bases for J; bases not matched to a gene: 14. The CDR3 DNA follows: TGTGCCTGGAGTCCCCCGGGACAGGGGGTGGTGGGACAGCAGTACTTC. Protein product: CAWSPPGQGVVGQQYF.